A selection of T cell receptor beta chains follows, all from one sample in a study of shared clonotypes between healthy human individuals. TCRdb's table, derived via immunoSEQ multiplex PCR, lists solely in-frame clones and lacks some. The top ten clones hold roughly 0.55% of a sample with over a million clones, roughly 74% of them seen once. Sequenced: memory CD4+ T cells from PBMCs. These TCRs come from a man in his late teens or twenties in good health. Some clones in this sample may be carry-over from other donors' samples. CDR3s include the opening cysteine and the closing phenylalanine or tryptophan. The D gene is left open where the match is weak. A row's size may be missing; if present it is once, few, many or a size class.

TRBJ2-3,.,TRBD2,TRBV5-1,TGCGCCAGCAGGAAGGTAGCGGGGGCAGATACGCAGTATTTT,CASRKVAGADTQYF
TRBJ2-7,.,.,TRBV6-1,TGTGCCAGCAGTGAATGGGGGCAGGGCCACGAGCAGTACTTC,CASSEWGQGHEQYF
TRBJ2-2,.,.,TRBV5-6,TGTGCCAGCAACTTGGAGGGCGGGGAGCTGTTTTTT,CASNLEGGELFF
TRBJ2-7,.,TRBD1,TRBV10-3,TGTGCCATCAATGACAGGGGGATTTACTACGAGCAGTACTTC,CAINDRGIYYEQYF
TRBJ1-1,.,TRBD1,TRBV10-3,TGTGCCATCAGGGACCCCCCCGGGGTCGGGACAGGGAAGTTCGCTGAAGCTTTCTTT,CAIRDPPGVGTGKFAEAFF
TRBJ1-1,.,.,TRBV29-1,TGCAGCGTTGAAGAGTCCGGGCCCAAAGCTTTCTTT,CSVEESGPKAFF
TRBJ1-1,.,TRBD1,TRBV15,TGTGCCACCAGCAGCAGACAGGGGATGAACACTGAAGCTTTCTTT,CATSSRQGMNTEAFF
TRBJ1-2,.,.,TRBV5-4,TGTGCCAGCAGCTTGCTTCTGGGGAATGGCTACACCTTC,CASSLLLGNGYTF
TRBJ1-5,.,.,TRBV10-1,TGCGTCCCGGGGGGCATACCAACAGCGGCCCACCCGACCCAGCATTTT,CVPGGIPTAAHPTQHF
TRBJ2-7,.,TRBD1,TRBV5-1,TGCGCCAGCAGCTGGGGGACAGGGACCTACGAGCAGTACTTC,CASSWGTGTYEQYF
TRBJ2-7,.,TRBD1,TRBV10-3,TGTGCCATCAATCGACAGGGCCACGAGCAGTACTTC,CAINRQGHEQYF
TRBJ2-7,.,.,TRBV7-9,TGTGCCAGCAGCTTAGTGGCGGGTAAAGAAAAGATCTTC,CASSLVAGKEKIF
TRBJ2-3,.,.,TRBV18,TGTGCCAGCTCACCACGAACAGATACGCAGTATTTT,CASSPRTDTQYF
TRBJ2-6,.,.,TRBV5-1,TGCGCCAGCAGCTTGGCCGAGGCCAACGTCCTGACTTTC,CASSLAEANVLTF
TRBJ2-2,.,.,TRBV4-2,TGTGCCAGCAGCCAAGAGGGGGCTGGCGGGGAGCTGTTTTTT,CASSQEGAGGELFF
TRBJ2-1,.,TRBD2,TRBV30,TGTGCCTGGAGTACTAGCGCGTTACAGTTCTTC,CAWSTSALQFF
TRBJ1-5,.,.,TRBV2,TGTGCCAGCAGGGGTGGGTGGGGTAGTAGCAATCAGCCCCAGCATTTT,CASRGGWGSSNQPQHF
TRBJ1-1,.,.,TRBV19,TGTGCCAGTAGTGAGTGGCGGCAGGTGAACACTGAAGCTTTCTTT,CASSEWRQVNTEAFF
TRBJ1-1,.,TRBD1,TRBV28,TGTGCCAGCAGTTCTACCGGGACAGGGATGACTGAAGCTTTCTTT,CASSSTGTGMTEAFF
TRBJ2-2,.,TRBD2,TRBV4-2,TGTGCCAGCAGCCAGGCGACTAGCCCCGGGGAGCTGTTTTTT,CASSQATSPGELFF
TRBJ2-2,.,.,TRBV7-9,TGTGCCAGCAAGCTCAGGGGACCCGGGGAGCTGTTTTTT,CASKLRGPGELFF
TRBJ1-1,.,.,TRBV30,TGTGCCTGGTGCCCCGACGACGGGACTGAAGCTTTCTTT,CAWCPDDGTEAFF
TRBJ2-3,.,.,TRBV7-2,TGTGCCAGCAGCTTAGGAGTCGGCCTCGTAGATACGCAGTATTTT,CASSLGVGLVDTQYF
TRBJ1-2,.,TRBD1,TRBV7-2,TGTGCCAGCAGCTGGGGACAGAACTATGGCTACACCTTC,CASSWGQNYGYTF
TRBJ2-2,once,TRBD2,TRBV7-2,TGTGCCAGCAGCTCCACCACTAGCGGGGCTCCGGGATTTTTT,CASSSTTSGAPGFF
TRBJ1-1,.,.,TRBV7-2,TGTGCCAGCAGCTTAGCGGCTATATCTCGAAACACTGAAGCTTTCTTT,CASSLAAISRNTEAFF
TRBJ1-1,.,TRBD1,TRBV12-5,TGTGCTAGTGGTTCCGGGACAGGGTATCAAATGAACACTGAAGCTTTCTTT,CASGSGTGYQMNTEAFF
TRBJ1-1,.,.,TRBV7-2,TGTGCCAGCAGCTTAGCGTACCAGGACAGCCGCTTCTTT,CASSLAYQDSRFF
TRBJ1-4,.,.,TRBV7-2,TGTGCCAGCAGCTTAGAGAGGGCCCTTAATGAAAAACTGTTTTTT,CASSLERALNEKLFF
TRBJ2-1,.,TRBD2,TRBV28,TGTGCCAGCACCCTGGGGGGGAGTAGGAATGAGCAGTTCTTC,CASTLGGSRNEQFF
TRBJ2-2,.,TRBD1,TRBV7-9,TGTGCCAGCAGCTCACAGGGGGCTCCGAACACCGGGGAGCTGTTTTTT,CASSSQGAPNTGELFF
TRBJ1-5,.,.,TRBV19,TGTGCCAGTAGTAGGACCGTTGATCAGCCCCAGCATTTT,CASSRTVDQPQHF
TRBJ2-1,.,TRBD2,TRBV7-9,TGTGCCAGCAGCTTGGGGGGTAGAAGCGGGAGGGACCACAATGAGCAGTTCTTC,CASSLGGRSGRDHNEQFF
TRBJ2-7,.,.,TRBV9,TGTGCCAGCAGCGTAGCCATGACCCCCCCTTACGAGCAGTACTTC,CASSVAMTPPYEQYF
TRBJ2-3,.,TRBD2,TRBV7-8,TGTGCCAGCAGCTTTAGGACTAGCGGGAGGGCTGGGGAGACAGATACGCAGTATTTT,CASSFRTSGRAGETDTQYF
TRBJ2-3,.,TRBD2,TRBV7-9,TGTGCCAGCAGCTTTCCAAGAGGGGGGACTAGCGGGAGTGGGACTACGCAGTATTTT,CASSFPRGGTSGSGTTQYF
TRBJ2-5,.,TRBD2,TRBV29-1,TGCAGCGTTCCCTGGAGTTGGGGGGGGAGAGAGACCCAGTACTTC,CSVPWSWGGRETQYF
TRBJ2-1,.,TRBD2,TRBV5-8,TGTGCCAGCAGCTTGCGGAGCGGGAGACATACGACTGAGCAGTTCTTC,CASSLRSGRHTTEQFF
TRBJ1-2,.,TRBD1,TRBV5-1,TGCGCCAGCAGCTTTGCCGGGACAGGTACCCATGGCTACACCTTC,CASSFAGTGTHGYTF
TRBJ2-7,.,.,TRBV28,TGTGCCAGCAGTCTTAACAGGGTGTCAACCTACGAGCAGTACTTC,CASSLNRVSTYEQYF
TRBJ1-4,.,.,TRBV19,TGTGCCGTCGAGGGGGGGCGTGAAAAACTGTTTTTT,CAVEGGREKLFF
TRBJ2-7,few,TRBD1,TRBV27,TGTGCCAGCAGACCCGGGACAGGGGCCCTCTACGAGCAGTACTTC,CASRPGTGALYEQYF
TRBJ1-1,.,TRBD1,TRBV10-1,TGCGCCAGCAGTGAGTCGATTGCAGGGGGGATCACTGAAGCTTTCTTT,CASSESIAGGITEAFF
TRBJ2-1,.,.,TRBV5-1,TGCGCCAGCAGCTTGTTCTATGAGCAGTTCTTC,CASSLFYEQFF
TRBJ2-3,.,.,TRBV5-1,TGCGCCAGCAGCTTGTTTTTAGGCCCAGATACGCAGTATTTT,CASSLFLGPDTQYF
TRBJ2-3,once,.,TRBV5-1,TGCGCCAGCAGCTTTCGCACAGATACGCAGTATTTT,CASSFRTDTQYF
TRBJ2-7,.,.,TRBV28,TGTGCCAGCAGTTCCGTCGCTGGCTCCTACGAGCAGTACTTC,CASSSVAGSYEQYF
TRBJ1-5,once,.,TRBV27,TGTGCCAGCAGTTTACGGACCCAGTCGGATAGCAATCAGCCCCAGCATTTT,CASSLRTQSDSNQPQHF
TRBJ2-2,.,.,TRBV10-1,TGCGCCAGCAGTGACGGGGGCACCGGGGAGCTGTTTTTT,CASSDGGTGELFF
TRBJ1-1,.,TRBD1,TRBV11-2,TGTGCCAGCAGCTTAGTCAGGGGGTCTGAAGCTTTCTTT,CASSLVRGSEAFF
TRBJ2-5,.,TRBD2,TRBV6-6,TGTGCCAGCAGTTTGGGACTAGCGGGAACGGAGACCCAGTACTTC,CASSLGLAGTETQYF
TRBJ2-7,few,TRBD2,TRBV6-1,TGTGCCAGCAGTGACCTAGCGGGAGGCGCATCCTACGAGCAGTACTTC,CASSDLAGGASYEQYF
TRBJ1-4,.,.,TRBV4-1,TGCGCCAGCAGCCAAGATAGGACTGCAACTAATGAAAAACTGTTTTTT,CASSQDRTATNEKLFF
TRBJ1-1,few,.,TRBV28,TGTGCCAGCAGCACGATAACAGTGAACACTGAAGCTTTCTTT,CASSTITVNTEAFF
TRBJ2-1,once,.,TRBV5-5,TGTGCCAGCAGCCGCGGGCTCCTTAATGAGCAGTTCTTC,CASSRGLLNEQFF